These T cell receptor beta chains were read from a single sample in a study of T cell responses to AZD1222 COVID-19 vaccine. Here immunoSEQ multiplex PCR was the method, and the copy in TCRdb shows in-frame clones only, minus some. Here the sample spans around 87,000 clones, approximately 90% being singletons. The material sequenced was peripheral blood, taken on day 0 of AZD1222 vaccination. These receptors originate from an adult in good health. The CDR3 runs from the conserved cysteine through the conserved F or W. A D gene is named only where the DNA matches it firmly.

>TRBV5-1|TRBD2|TRBJ2-1
CASSLTSGGSYNEQFF
>TRBV3-1/TRBV3-2|-|TRBJ2-7
CASSLSGATGKGHEQYF
>TRBV11-2|TRBD2|TRBJ2-1
CASSALGGGAVGEQFF
>TRBV27|-|TRBJ2-6
CASSGTESGANVLTF
>TRBV10-3|-|TRBJ1-2
CAISGTHNYGYTF
>TRBV20-1|-|TRBJ2-7
CSARASGEQYF
>TRBV15|TRBD1|TRBJ1-2
CATSRDGFTGDGYTF
>TRBV11-2|-|TRBJ2-7
CASSPRRRGGGYEQYF
>TRBV5-1|-|TRBJ2-7
CASSLGGNYEQYF
>TRBV30|-|TRBJ1-6
CAWSVEEYSPLHF